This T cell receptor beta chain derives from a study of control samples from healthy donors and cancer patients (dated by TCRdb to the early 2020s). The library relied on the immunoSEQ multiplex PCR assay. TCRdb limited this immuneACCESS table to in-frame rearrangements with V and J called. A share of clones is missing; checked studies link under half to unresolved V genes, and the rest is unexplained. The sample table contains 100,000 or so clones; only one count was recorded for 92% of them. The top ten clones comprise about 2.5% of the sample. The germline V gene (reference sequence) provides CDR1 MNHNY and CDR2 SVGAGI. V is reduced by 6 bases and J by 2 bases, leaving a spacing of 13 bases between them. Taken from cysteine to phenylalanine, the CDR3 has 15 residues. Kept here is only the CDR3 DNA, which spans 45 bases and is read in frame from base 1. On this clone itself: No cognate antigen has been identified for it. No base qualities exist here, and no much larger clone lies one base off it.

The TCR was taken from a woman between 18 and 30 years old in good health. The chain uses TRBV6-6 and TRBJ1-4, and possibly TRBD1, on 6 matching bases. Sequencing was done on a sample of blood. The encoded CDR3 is CASREDRRTNEKLFF. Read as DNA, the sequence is TGTGCCAGCAGGGAAGACAGGCGCACTAATGAAAAACTGTTTTTT.